This entry concerns a single T cell receptor (beta chain). The data were produced by immunoSEQ multiplex PCR, yet TCRdb's version contains in-frame clones alone and is incomplete. The table lists fewer than 500,000 clones, around 90% of them singletons. This entry comes from a study of blood T cell repertoires in COVID-19. Across the study: Researchers got acute and convalescent COVID-19 samples from the United States, Italy and Spain. T cells, B-cell-depleted T cells, or PBMCs provided the cDNA or gDNA that served as material.

Followed over time, Seattle patients had been enrolled while infection was active. This sequence originates from a man aged 18 to 30 with COVID-19, enrolled during active disease. Source material: peripheral blood.

In nucleotides, the CDR3 is TGCAGCGTTGTACCAGGGGGTGGAAACACCATATATTTT. Amino acids: CSVVPGGGNTIYF. J is TRBJ1-3 and V is TRBV29-1; TRBD1 agrees at 7 bases. This CDR3 comprises 13 residues. Trimming at V came to 4 bases and at J to 3 bases, leaving 3 bases not matched to a gene. Germline V lookup: CDR1 SQVTM, CDR2 ANQGSEA.